This T cell receptor beta chain was sequenced during a study of cytomegalovirus exposure and HLA in healthy donors. Study results and caveats: Reports indicate that TCR beta sequences accurately predicted the HLA-A and HLA-B alleles of most subjects. Cytomegalovirus status, reportedly, was diagnosed with high specificity and sensitivity by the classifier. In a later analysis, DRB1 alleles had the most associated TCRs; HLA-C alleles the fewest.

This clone was counted only a few times. What it binds is unknown. While unrecorded immune exposures were likely, the donors were nominally healthy when sampled. The junction had 4 bases not matched to a gene; V was cut back by 3 bases and J by 2 bases. The CDR3 loop spans 17 amino acids. Germline V lookup: CDR1 SGHDT, CDR2 YYEEEE. Vbeta (60) and Jbeta (13) primers were used in the PCR. Profiled with immunoSEQ multiplex PCR; TCRdb holds only in-frame clones, not every one. The table lists 150,000 to 200,000 clones, just over 70% of them singletons. The rearrangement joins TRBV5-6 to TRBJ2-2; 13 bases match TRBD2. Sample: PBMCs. This sequence was found in a man younger than 35 in good health and CMV-seropositive. CDR3: CASSSGLAGVNTGELFF. DNA of the CDR3: TGTGCCAGCAGCTCCGGACTAGCGGGAGTTAACACCGGGGAGCTGTTTTTT.